This T cell receptor (beta chain) appears in the sequencing data of a study of T cells in Graves' hyperthyroidism and ophthalmopathy. The study, taken as a whole, reports: Blood also carried most thyroid clonotypes expanded above 0.001. It was a median roughly six months before onset that the model predicted ophthalmopathy.

Reasons for excluding patients were uncontrolled infection, other autoimmune disease, pregnancy or lactation. Out of more than 8 ml of fresh peripheral blood came the PBMCs. This clonotype came up a few times. Its antigen is unknown. Amplification of TCR beta CDR3 regions was performed using RNA transcripts as template. The TCR CDR3 was amplified in a first-round RT-PCR using the HTBI primer set. From the multiplex PCR reads, TCRdb called clonotypes with MiXCR, one entry per CDR3 protein. The sample yields about 710,000 distinct CDR3 sequences, less than 20% seen once. Sequencing input: blood. The sequence was collected from a man aged 18 to 30 with Graves' hyperthyroidism.

Here the CDR3 DNA reads TGTGCCAGCAGCCACCCAAACCGGGACAACACCTACGAGCAGTACTTC. Amino acids: CASSHPNRDNTYEQYF. The V and J genes are TRBV3-1 and TRBJ2-7; weak D call: TRBD1 (6 bases). The CDR3 is 16 amino acids. The ends were cut back, 3 bases at V and 2 bases at J, with 17 bases in the middle. The germline V gene has CDR1 LGHDT and CDR2 YNNKEL (reference sequence).